These 17 T cell receptor beta chains were all obtained from the same sample, sequenced in a study of T cell responses to AZD1222 COVID-19 vaccine. Using immunoSEQ multiplex PCR, the repertoire was profiled, and TCRdb retains in-frame clones only, with some absent. The table lists 90,000 to 150,000 clones, roughly 89% of them singletons. Sequenced here: peripheral blood, sampled on day 0 of AZD1222 vaccination. These TCRs come from an adult in good health.

The chain couples TRBV28 to TRBJ1-3; D might be TRBD1 (6 bases). The CDR3 is 17 amino acids. Trimming removed 6 bases at V and 0 bases at J, with 18 bases between. Per germline, CDR1 MDHEN and CDR2 SYDVKM. CDR3 amino acids: CASSRRSAGASGNTIYF. The CDR3 DNA follows: TGTGCCAGCAGCCGACGGTCCGCAGGGGCCTCTGGAAACACCATATATTTT.

Turning to this clone: An end of the junction does not agree with germline; a read error may underlie this. The rearrangement links TRBV10-3 to TRBJ2-6, with unresolved D. Germline-derived CDR1 and CDR2 are ENHRY and SYGVKD. This CDR3 spans 13 amino acids. CDR3 sequence: CAIGETGANVLTF. Written as DNA, the CDR3 is TGTGCCATCGGTGAGACTGGGGCCAACGTCCTGACTTTC.

The chain links TRBV10-3 to TRBJ1-1; a possible D gene is TRBD1 (6 bases). The CDR3 is 17 amino acids. Trimming removed 8 bases from V and 0 bases from J, with 22 bases in between. In germline, CDR1 is ENHRY, CDR2 SYGVKD. The CDR3 is CAISPGHQGQLNTEAFF. The CDR3 nucleotides are TGTGCCATCTCTCCGGGACACCAAGGACAATTGAACACTGAAGCTTTCTTT.

This chain connects TRBV10-3 to TRBJ1-2; TRBD1 matches at 7 bases. Germline V lookup: CDR1 ENHRY, CDR2 SYGVKD. V lost 4 bases, J lost 3 bases, and 5 bases stayed unmatched. This CDR3 region has 14 residues. The CDR3 bases are TGTGCCATCAGTGCCTCCACAGGGGACTATGGCTACACCTTC. It is translated as CAISASTGDYGYTF.

This chain uses TRBV25-1 with TRBJ1-2; D might be TRBD1 (5 bases). Germline assignment: CDR1 MGHDK and CDR2 SYGVNS. This CDR3 is built from 14 residues. Trimming took 4 bases from V and 5 from J, leaving 14 bases between them. CDR3 DNA sequence: TGTGCCAGCAGTGCTCTAGGGGAAGGGTATGGCTACACCTTC. Its translation is CASSALGEGYGYTF.

The rearrangement joins TRBV4-3 to TRBJ1-1; no firm D call. V was cut by 1 base and J by 4 bases, with 7 bases left in between. This CDR3 has 13 residues. Per germline, CDR1 LGHNA and CDR2 YSLEER. CDR3 residues: CASSQVLRTEAFF. CDR3 bases: TGCGCCAGCAGCCAAGTCCTCCGCACTGAAGCTTTCTTT.

This clone was counted only a few times. This rearrangement joins TRBV21-1 to TRBJ2-7; TRBD2 is the table's D call, not checked against the DNA. TRBV21-1 is annotated as a pseudogene. This CDR3 comprises 16 residues. The CDR3 sequence is CASSKARTSTFYEQYF. The DNA of the CDR3 is TGTGCCAGCAGCAAAGCTAGGACTAGCACTTTTTACGAGCAGTACTTC.

This clone was seen a handful of times. The gene calls are TRBV19 and TRBJ1-2; 8 bases are shared with TRBD1. Germline V CDR1 and CDR2: LNHDA, SQIVND (reference sequence). V shed 5 bases and J 3 bases; nucleotides not matched to a gene: 5. The CDR3 is 14 residues long. The CDR3 region is CASSRQDRDYGYTF. The CDR3 DNA reads as TGTGCCAGTAGTCGCCAGGACAGGGACTATGGCTACACCTTC.

This chain links TRBV5-4 with TRBJ2-2, with 7 bases that match TRBD1. The CDR3 covers 16 residues. Losses at the gene ends were 1 base for V and 7 bases for J; bases not matched to a gene: 10. The germline V gene has CDR1 SGHNT and CDR2 YYREEE (reference sequence). The CDR3 here is CASSLSGTAVGGELFF. The CDR3 DNA follows: TGTGCCAGCAGCTTGTCCGGGACAGCCGTGGGCGGGGAGCTGTTTTTT.

This clone was picked up a small number of times. A read error may produce the germline difference seen at one junction end. The rearrangement links TRBV29-1 to TRBJ2-5, with D possibly being TRBD2 (5 bases). CDR3 length: 13 amino acids. In germline, CDR1 is SQVTM, CDR2 ANQGSEA. The CDR3 loop reads CSAEWLAGETQYF. The CDR3 region has the DNA TGCAGCGCTGAATGGCTAGCTGGGGAGACCCAGTACTTC.

The chain couples TRBV11-2 to TRBJ2-7; D not resolved. The V end was cut by 6 bases, the J end by 4 bases, with 7 bases between. The CDR3 extends over 11 amino acids. The germline gives CDR1 SGHAT, CDR2 FQNNGV. Here the CDR3 DNA reads TGTGCCAGCAGTCTCGATTACGAGCAGTACTTC. Amino acids: CASSLDYEQYF.

This chain joins TRBV9 and TRBJ1-4; possible D gene TRBD1, 5 bases. Trimming left V 4 bases short and J 1 base short, with 8 bases between. Germline V gives CDR1 SGDLS, CDR2 YYNGEE. The CDR3 is made up of 14 amino acids. CDR3 DNA: TGTGCCAGCAGCTCGGGGGGAACTAATGAAAAACTGTTTTTT. Protein product: CASSSGGTNEKLFF.

The rearrangement links TRBV11-3 to TRBJ2-2; 11 bases are shared with TRBD1. Germline V gene sequence: CDR1 SGHNT, CDR2 YENEEA. This CDR3 has 17 residues. Unmatched junction bases numbered 5, after V lost 5 bases and J lost 0 bases. CDR3 in amino acids: CASSLGQGATNTGELFF. The CDR3 DNA follows: TGTGCCAGCAGCCTAGGACAGGGGGCAACGAACACCGGGGAGCTGTTTTTT. The complete variable domain, with remaining parts taken from reference TRBV11-3 and TRBJ2-2, reads EAGVVQSPRYKIIEKKQPVAFWCNPISGHNTLYWYLQNLGQGPELLIRYENEEAVDDSQLPKDRFSAERLKGVDSTLKIQPAELGDSAVYLCASSLGQGATNTGELFFGEGSRLTVL.

V usage is TRBV9 and J usage is TRBJ2-6, with TRBD1 identical over 8 bases. V lost 0 bases to trimming and J lost 3 bases; unmatched junction nucleotides: 8. Looked up from germline, CDR1 is SGDLS and CDR2 is YYNGEE. CDR3 size: 18 residues. In nucleotides, the CDR3 is TGTGCCAGCAGCGTAGCTACTGGACAGGGTGATGGGGCCAACGTCCTGACTTTC. Its protein product is CASSVATGQGDGANVLTF. The complete variable domain, with remaining parts taken from reference TRBV9 and TRBJ2-6, reads DSGVTQTPKHLITATGQRVTLRCSPRSGDLSVYWYQQSLDQGLQFLIQYYNGEERAKGNILERFSAQQFPDLHSELNLSSLELGDSALYFCASSVATGQGDGANVLTFGAGSRLTVL.

This rearrangement joins TRBV2 to TRBJ2-7, with 9 positions matching TRBD1. Germline loops: CDR1 SNHLY, CDR2 FYNNEI. The junction had 5 bases not matched to a gene; V was cut back by 5 bases and J by 6 bases. The CDR3 runs 13 residues. This CDR3 reads CASSSGTGLEQYF. CDR3 nucleotides: TGTGCCAGCAGTTCCGGGACAGGGCTCGAGCAGTACTTC. Using reference TRBV2 and TRBJ2-7 for the parts outside the CDR3, the full variable domain is EPEVTQTPSHQVTQMGQEVILRCVPISNHLYFYWYRQILGQKVEFLVSFYNNEISEKSEIFDDQFSVERPDGSNFTLKIRSTKLEDSAMYFCASSSGTGLEQYFGPGTRLTVT.

The J gene is TRBJ2-3, the V gene TRBV4-1, with D unclear. The CDR3 has 12 residues. Germline CDR1 and CDR2: MGHRA and YSYEKL. V was clipped by 0 bases and J by 5 bases, with 3 bases between them. The CDR3: CASSQEGDTQYF. For the CDR3, the DNA is TGCGCCAGCAGCCAAGAAGGAGATACGCAGTATTTT.

The CDR3: CASSRGSSGANVLTF. For the CDR3, the DNA is TGTGCCAGCAGCCGGGGGAGCTCTGGGGCCAACGTCCTGACTTTC. The V and J genes are TRBV14 and TRBJ2-6; either TRBD1 or TRBD2 may fit D (5 bases each). Trimming removed 4 bases from V and 0 bases from J, with 7 bases in between. Looked up from germline, CDR1 is SGHDN and CDR2 is FVKESK. The CDR3 loop spans 15 amino acids.